This T cell receptor (beta chain) was recorded in a study of blood T cell repertoires in COVID-19. Study overall: Whether acute or convalescent, the COVID-19 samples came from the United States, Italy and Spain.

The cohort comprised adults aged about 18 to 100 years residing in 20 to 30 US areas. The study counted Cohort 3 donors as recovered given two negative PCRs, clearance, or symptom resolution. The assay was immunoSEQ multiplex PCR, and TCRdb's table has in-frame clones only and misses some. The table shows 200,000 or so clones, with 88% occurring only once. Deletions cut 4 bases from V and 5 bases from J, with 18 bases between. Looked up from germline, CDR1 is MNHEY and CDR2 is SVGEGT. CDR3 length equals 16 residues. This TCR was sampled from a woman in her twenties or thirties who had recovered from COVID-19. The specimen was PBMCs or T cells enriched from blood (not recorded which). V gene TRBV6-2 or TRBV6-3 combines with J gene TRBJ1-5, with a possible D match to TRBD1 (6 bases). CDR3 sequence (DNA): TGTGCCAGCAGTTCGGACAGTTTCCCACAGGATCAGCCCCAGCATTTT. It translates to CASSSDSFPQDQPQHF.